The 26 T cell receptor beta chains presented below share a single source sample, sequenced in a study of STAT5B mutations in CD4+ large granular lymphocyte leukemia. This table comes from immunoSEQ multiplex PCR, and its TCRdb copy is limited to in-frame clones, with some not included. The data show about 48,000 clones, roughly three quarters seen once. The material sequenced was CD4+ T cells from blood buffy coats. The receptors shown here come from a human donor in good health.

This clone was recorded only once. V is TRBV19 and J is TRBJ2-5; D unresolved. Germline V gene sequence: CDR1 LNHDA, CDR2 SQIVND (reference sequence). The CDR3 covers 13 residues. Deletions cut 1 base from V and 4 bases from J, with 7 bases between. The DNA of the CDR3 is TGTGCCAGTAGTATAGGGGGTAGAGAGACCCAGTACTTC. Translating gives CASSIGGRETQYF.

The chain has TRBV30 and TRBJ2-6, with 13 bases matching TRBD2. CDR3 length: 20 amino acids. Germline lookup yields CDR1 GTSNPN and CDR2 SVGIG (reference sequence). The V segment lost 3 bases and the J segment 0 bases; nucleotides outside the gene matches: 11. CDR3 sequence: CAWSPTSGGKGPSGANVLTF. The DNA of the CDR3 is TGTGCCTGGAGCCCGACTAGCGGGGGGAAGGGACCCTCTGGGGCCAACGTCCTGACTTTC.

This clone has just a few counts. The CDR3 loop reads CASSYTPVTANTEAFF. The CDR3 DNA reads as TGTGCCAGCAGTTACACCCCAGTGACAGCGAACACTGAAGCTTTCTTT. The chain carries TRBV6-5 and TRBJ1-1; weak D call: TRBD1 (5 bases). The CDR3 has 16 amino acids. Per germline, CDR1 MNHEY and CDR2 SVGAGI. Trimming cost V 2 bases and J 1 base, with 14 bases left between them.

The sample holds a few counts of this clone. The J gene is TRBJ2-1, the V gene TRBV7-6, with a possible D match to TRBD1 (5 bases). CDR3 size: 16 residues. V was trimmed by 3 bases and J by 2 bases, leaving 14 bases between them. Germline loops: CDR1 SGHVS, CDR2 FNYEAQ. CDR3 region: CASSFTGNPTYNEQFF. The CDR3 DNA follows: TGTGCCAGCAGCTTCACAGGAAATCCTACCTACAATGAGCAGTTCTTC.

The chain employs TRBV18 and TRBJ2-3; 7 nucleotides agree with TRBD2. V was clipped by 4 bases and J by 2 bases; unmatched bases: 3. This CDR3 spans 14 amino acids. Germline V gene data show CDR1 as KGHSH and CDR2 as LQKENI. The CDR3 bases are TGTGCCAGCTCACTCCTAGCGGACACAGATACGCAGTATTTT. Protein product: CASSLLADTDTQYF.

The rearrangement links TRBV5-1 to TRBJ2-5, with D possibly being TRBD2 (7 bases). Germline CDR1 SGHRS, CDR2 YFSETQ. V was cut by 0 bases and J by 5 bases, with 14 bases left in between. The CDR3 sequence is 15 residues long. The CDR3 coding sequence is TGCGCCAGCAGCTTGGCCTCACAGGGAGGGGAGACCCAGTACTTC. This translates into CASSLASQGGETQYF.

This sequence joins TRBV19 and TRBJ2-5; 10 bases align to TRBD1. The germline gives CDR1 LNHDA, CDR2 SQIVND (reference sequence). The CDR3 has 16 residues. The trim removed 6 bases at V and 1 base at J, leaving 8 bases unmatched. In DNA form, the CDR3 reads TGTGCCAGTAGGGAGAGGGACAGGGGCTTCCAAGAGACCCAGTACTTC. It encodes CASRERDRGFQETQYF.

There are a few counts of this clone. The chain uses TRBV6-5 and TRBJ1-2, with 7 bases matching TRBD1. Trimming removed 7 bases from V and 4 bases from J; junction bases left unmatched: 6. Germline-derived CDR1 and CDR2 are MNHEY and SVGAGI. The CDR3 consists of 13 residues. Here the CDR3 DNA reads TGTGCCAGCACCGCCGGGACAGTCTATGGCTACACCTTC. Its translation: CASTAGTVYGYTF.

V and J are TRBV16 and TRBJ1-4; possible D gene TRBD1, 5 bases. The CDR3 totals 15 residues. Germline V gene lookup returns CDR1 KGHSY and CDR2 FQNENV. Trimming stripped 0 bases from V and 7 bases from J, with 12 bases between. The CDR3 here is CASSQSGGFGEKLFF. The CDR3 nucleotides are TGTGCCAGCAGCCAATCTGGGGGGTTCGGTGAAAAACTGTTTTTT. The complete variable domain, with remaining parts taken from reference TRBV16 and TRBJ1-4, reads GEEVAQTPKHLVRGEGQKAKLYCAPIKGHSYVFWYQQVLKNEFKFLISFQNENVFDETGMPKERFSAKCLPNSPCSLEIQATKLEDSAVYFCASSQSGGFGEKLFFGSGTQLSVL.

The J gene is TRBJ1-2, the V gene TRBV6-5; D is uncertain. Deletions cut 6 bases from V and 5 bases from J, with 13 bases between. The germline CDR1 and CDR2 sequences are MNHEY and SVGAGI. There are 13 residues in the CDR3. DNA of the CDR3: TGTGCCAGCAGCCGTACAGTGGGGTATGGCTACACCTTC. Protein: CASSRTVGYGYTF.

This clone was detected only a few times. The gene calls are TRBV18 and TRBJ2-2; D ambiguous. CDR3 length: 17 amino acids. Germline V gene sequence: CDR1 KGHSH, CDR2 LQKENI. V was clipped by 4 bases and J by 5 bases, with 20 bases between them. CDR3 DNA: TGTGCCAGCTCACGGAATACTCCGACCGATGGGACCGGGGAGCTGTTTTTT. Protein: CASSRNTPTDGTGELFF.

V and J are TRBV6-6 and TRBJ1-2; 9 bases map to TRBD1. The CDR3 extends over 13 amino acids. Per germline, CDR1 MNHNY and CDR2 SVGAGI (reference sequence). V lost 6 bases and J lost 4; bases outside the gene matches: 3. The CDR3 DNA follows: TGTGCCAGCAGCGAGACAGGGGGCTATGGCTACACCTTC. Amino acid sequence: CASSETGGYGYTF.

This clone was picked up a small number of times. This chain joins TRBV10-3 and TRBJ1-5; D ambiguous. CDR1 and CDR2 (germline): ENHRY, SYGVKD. The CDR3 totals 15 residues. Trimming left V 0 bases short and J 6 bases short, with 12 bases between. CDR3 sequence reads: CAISESIGPAQPQHF. The DNA for the CDR3 is TGTGCCATCAGTGAGTCGATTGGACCCGCTCAGCCCCAGCATTTT.

The chain is built from TRBV2 and TRBJ1-2, with a tentative D call TRBD1 (5 bases). The CDR3 has 15 amino acids. V lost 7 bases, J lost 7 bases, and 22 bases lay in between. CDR1 SNHLY and CDR2 FYNNEI come from the germline V gene. This CDR3 reads CASNRDSYNTGGYTF. As DNA, the CDR3 is TGTGCCAGCAACCGGGACTCATATAATACAGGTGGCTACACCTTC.

This clone appeared a few times. The chain links TRBV30 to TRBJ1-2; tentative D call: TRBD1 (5 bases). In germline, CDR1 is GTSNPN, CDR2 SVGIG (reference sequence). The CDR3 sequence is 14 residues long. The V end lost 0 bases, the J end lost 7 bases, and 15 bases lay between the germline ends. The chain's CDR3 is CAWSVRGVRGGYTF. The CDR3 DNA follows: TGTGCCTGGAGTGTACGGGGGGTAAGGGGTGGCTACACCTTC.

To note about this clone: Its ends do not fully match the called genes, so a read error is possible. V usage is TRBV5-5 and J usage is TRBJ1-2, with D maybe TRBD1 (5 bases). The CDR3 consists of 12 residues. CDR1 is SGHKS, CDR2 YYEKEE, per germline (reference sequence). CDR3: CASSLEGIELCF. DNA for the CDR3: TGTGCCAGCAGCTTGGAGGGGATTGAACTGTGCTTC.

This clone appeared a single time. The rearrangement links TRBV28 to TRBJ1-4; D gene uncertain. The length of the CDR3 is 14 residues. The germline V and J ends were trimmed by 4 bases and 2 bases, with 8 bases remaining between them. Germline lookup yields CDR1 MDHEN and CDR2 SYDVKM. CDR3: CASSSGQTNEKLFF. In DNA, the CDR3 is TGTGCCAGCAGTTCGGGCCAGACTAATGAAAAACTGTTTTTT.

The chain uses TRBV10-2 and TRBJ2-5; D might be TRBD2 (7 bases). The CDR3 loop spans 15 amino acids. Germline loops: CDR1 WSHSY, CDR2 SAAADI. Deletions cut 3 bases from V and 1 base from J, with 12 bases between. The DNA for the CDR3 is TGCGCCAGCAGTGACCTCGGGGGGCCCCAAGAGACCCAGTACTTC. It codes for CASSDLGGPQETQYF.

The genes are TRBV5-6 and TRBJ1-2, with D tentatively TRBD1 (5 bases). This CDR3 region has 14 residues. Looked up from germline, CDR1 is SGHDT and CDR2 is YYEEEE. Trimming took off 0 bases at V and 5 bases at J, with 11 bases between the two ends. CDR3: CASSLDRKEYGYTF. The CDR3 DNA sequence: TGTGCCAGCAGCTTGGACAGGAAGGAGTATGGCTACACCTTC.

The V and J genes are TRBV18 and TRBJ1-1; D uncertain. Germline values: CDR1 KGHSH, CDR2 LQKENI. V was trimmed by 6 bases and J by 1 base, leaving 9 bases between them. The CDR3 length is 13 residues. CDR3 nucleotide sequence: TGTGCCAGCTCTCTCGGGCCGAACACTGAAGCTTTCTTT. It codes for CASSLGPNTEAFF.

The genes are TRBV4-2 and TRBJ1-5, with 8 bases fitting TRBD1. Trimming removed 0 bases from V and 1 base from J; junction bases left unmatched: 11. This CDR3 contains 19 residues. Germline loops: CDR1 LGHNA, CDR2 YNFKEQ. In DNA form, the CDR3 reads TGTGCCAGCAGCCAAGATGGGCCAGGGGGCGCGAACAGCAATCAGCCCCAGCATTTT. Translated, it gives CASSQDGPGGANSNQPQHF.

The CDR3 here is CASSPREGGYTF. CDR3 nucleotides: TGTGCCAGTAGTCCACGAGAGGGTGGCTACACCTTC. The J gene is TRBJ1-2, the V gene TRBV19; D is uncertain. The V and J ends lost 5 bases and 7 bases respectively, with 11 bases between them. Germline CDR1 is LNHDA and CDR2 is SQIVND (reference sequence). The CDR3 spans 12 residues.

This chain connects TRBV11-2 to TRBJ2-4, with 10 bases matching TRBD1. V gave up 1 base and J gave up 0 bases; unmatched junction bases: 6. This CDR3 has 18 residues. The germline gives CDR1 SGHAT, CDR2 FQNNGV. The CDR3 loop is CASSLGPGTGAAKNIQYF. In DNA form, the CDR3 reads TGTGCCAGCAGCTTAGGTCCAGGGACAGGGGCAGCCAAAAACATTCAGTACTTC.

This clone showed up just a few times. This rearrangement joins TRBV28 to TRBJ1-5; no clear D. CDR1 and CDR2 from the germline V gene are MDHEN and SYDVKM. V was trimmed by 11 bases and J by 0 bases, leaving 8 bases between them. CDR3 length: 12 amino acids. CDR3 bases: TGTGCCGGGAAAAATAGCAATCAGCCCCAGCATTTT. Its translation: CAGKNSNQPQHF.

The J gene is TRBJ1-2, the V gene TRBV7-9, with a possible D match to TRBD1 (5 bases). Germline values: CDR1 SEHNR, CDR2 FQNEAQ (reference sequence). This CDR3 has 15 amino acids. Trimming stripped 2 bases from V and 8 bases from J, with 18 bases between. CDR3 in amino acids: CASSLRVGAREGYTF. CDR3 DNA sequence: TGTGCCAGCAGCTTACGCGTTGGGGCCCGGGAAGGCTACACCTTC. The entire variable domain, with the rest obtained from reference TRBV7-9 and TRBJ1-2, is as follows: DTGVSQNPRHKITKRGQNVTFRCDPISEHNRLYWYRQTLGQGPEFLTYFQNEAQLEKSRLLSDRFSAERPKGSFSTLEIQRTEQGDSAMYLCASSLRVGAREGYTFGSGTRLTVV.

The gene calls are TRBV5-1 and TRBJ2-3; D remains ambiguous. CDR3 length: 15 residues. Per germline, CDR1 SGHRS and CDR2 YFSETQ. Trimming removed 0 bases at V and 3 bases at J, with 11 bases between. The CDR3, as DNA: TGCGCCAGCAGCTTGGGTACGGACCGGACAGATACGCAGTATTTT. It codes for CASSLGTDRTDTQYF.